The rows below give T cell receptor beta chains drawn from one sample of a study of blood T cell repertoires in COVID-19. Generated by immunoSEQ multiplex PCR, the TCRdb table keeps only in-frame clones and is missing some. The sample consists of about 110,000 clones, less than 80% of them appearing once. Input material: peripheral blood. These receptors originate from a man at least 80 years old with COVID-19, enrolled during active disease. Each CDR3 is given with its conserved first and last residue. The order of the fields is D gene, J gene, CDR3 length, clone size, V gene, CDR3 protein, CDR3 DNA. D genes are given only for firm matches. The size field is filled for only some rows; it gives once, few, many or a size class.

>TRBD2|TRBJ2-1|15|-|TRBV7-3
CASSLTSGRSNEQFF
TGTGCCAGCAGCTTAACTAGCGGGAGAAGTAATGAGCAGTTCTTC
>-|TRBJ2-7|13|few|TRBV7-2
CASSLNSIYEQYF
TGTGCCAGCAGCTTAAACTCTATCTACGAGCAGTACTTC
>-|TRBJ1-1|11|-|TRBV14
CASSQESRAFF
TGTGCCAGCAGCCAAGAGAGTCGAGCTTTCTTT
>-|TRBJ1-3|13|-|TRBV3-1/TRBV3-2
CASSQGTLNTIYF
TGTGCCAGCAGCCAAGGGACATTAAACACCATATATTTT
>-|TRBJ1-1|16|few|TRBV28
CASSLSGGGVNTEAFF
TGTGCCAGCAGCCTATCTGGGGGAGGGGTGAACACTGAAGCTTTCTTT
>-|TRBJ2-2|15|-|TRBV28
CASSLLQGNTGELFF
TGTGCCAGCAGTTTATTGCAGGGGAACACCGGGGAGCTGTTTTTT
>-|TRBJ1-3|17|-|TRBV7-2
CASSSLGRSGFHGTIYF
TGTGCCAGCAGCTCCCTCGGGCGATCGGGGTTCCACGGCACCATATATTTT
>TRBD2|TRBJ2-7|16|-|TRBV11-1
CASSLVPGTSAYEQYF
TGTGCCAGCAGCTTAGTCCCCGGGACTAGCGCCTACGAGCAGTACTTC
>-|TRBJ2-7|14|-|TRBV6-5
CASSYGQGLYEQYF
TGTGCCAGCAGTTACGGGCAGGGCCTCTACGAGCAGTACTTC
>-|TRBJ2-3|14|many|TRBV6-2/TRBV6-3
CASSGTGDTDTQYF
TGTGCCAGCAGTGGGACGGGGGACACAGATACGCAGTATTTT
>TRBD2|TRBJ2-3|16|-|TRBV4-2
CASSRLTSGSLDTQYF
TGTGCCAGCAGCCGACTGACTAGCGGGAGTTTGGATACGCAGTATTTT
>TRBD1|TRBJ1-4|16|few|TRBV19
CASSSGTGATNEKLFF
TGTGCCAGTAGTTCCGGGACAGGGGCAACTAATGAAAAACTGTTTTTT
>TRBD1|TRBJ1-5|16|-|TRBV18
CASSPKIDRVGQPQHF
TGTGCCAGCTCACCAAAAATCGACAGGGTGGGTCAGCCCCAGCATTTT
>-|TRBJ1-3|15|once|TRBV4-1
CASSQDPHYGNTIYF
TGCGCCAGCAGCCAAGACCCCCACTATGGAAACACCATATATTTT
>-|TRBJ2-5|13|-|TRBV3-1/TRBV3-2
CASSKRGSETQYF
TGTGCCAGCAGCAAGAGGGGGTCGGAGACCCAGTACTTC
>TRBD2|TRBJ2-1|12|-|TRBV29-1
CTGTSGRGEQFF
TGCACCGGGACTAGCGGGAGGGGTGAGCAGTTCTTC
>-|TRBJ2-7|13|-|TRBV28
CASRGTPSYEQYF
TGTGCCAGCAGGGGGACACCCTCCTACGAGCAGTACTTC
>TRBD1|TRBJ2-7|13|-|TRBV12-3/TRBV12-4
CASSSYGQEKQYF
TGTGCCAGCAGTTCCTACGGACAGGAAAAGCAGTACTTC